This TCR beta chain was sequenced in a study of blood T cell repertoires in COVID-19. Across the whole study: Collection of acute and convalescent COVID-19 samples took place in the United States, Italy and Spain. PBMCs, B-cell-depleted T cells, or T cells were the source of the cDNA or gDNA that made up the material.

Study processing details: Estimation of nucleated cell counts was performed using reference gene primer amplification. Data came from immunoSEQ multiplex PCR; TCRdb stores just in-frame clones and leaves some out. V, J and clone size derive from that table, while D and trimming were established from the DNA sequence. Of approximately 190,000 clones detected, nearly 90% appear once; the ten largest clones hold under 25%. Per the germline V gene, CDR1 is SNHLY and CDR2 is FYNNEI. V was pared by 6 bases and J by 0 bases, with 4 bases of the junction left unmatched. The CDR3 is made up of 14 amino acids.

The J gene is TRBJ1-1, the V gene TRBV2; 7 bases agree with TRBD1. The sample comprised peripheral blood. This TCR came from a man aged 55-75 years with active or convalescent COVID-19. CDR3 DNA: TGTGCCAGCAGGGCCGACAGGGTGAACACTGAAGCTTTCTTT. It yields the protein CASRADRVNTEAFF.